Below, 9 T cell receptor beta chains from the same sample are listed, as sequenced in a study of T cell changes during pregnancy in multiple sclerosis. Here immunoSEQ multiplex PCR was the method, and the copy in TCRdb shows in-frame clones only, minus some. Counted here are about 68,000 clones, less than 95% occurring once; the ten biggest clones make up about 1.5%. Sequencing used peripheral blood, obtained in the third trimester of pregnancy. These receptors were obtained from a female donor with multiple sclerosis, enrolled in a pregnancy study.

The chain links TRBV7-9 to TRBJ1-5; the D gene is possibly TRBD1 (5 bases). The CDR3 totals 17 residues. From germline, CDR1 is SEHNR and CDR2 FQNEAQ (reference sequence). Trimming removed 0 bases at V and 2 bases at J, with 14 bases between. DNA of the CDR3: TGTGCCAGCAGCTTAGCCCCGGGGAGGGGTGGCAATCAGCCCCAGCATTTT. This gives the protein CASSLAPGRGGNQPQHF.

CDR3 sequence: CASSEAGAEEATQYF. Written as DNA, the CDR3 is TGTGCCAGCAGTGAAGCGGGGGCCGAGGAAGCTACGCAGTATTTT. The chain employs TRBV6-1 and TRBJ2-3; D possibly corresponds to TRBD1 (6 bases). V lost 0 bases to trimming and J lost 8 bases, with 15 bases between them. This CDR3 has 15 amino acids. Germline V gives CDR1 MNHNS, CDR2 SASEGT.

The chain combines TRBV13 with TRBJ2-5, with a possible D match to TRBD2 (6 bases). Between the trimmed V and J ends, which lost 5 bases and 1 base, there was a span of 17 bases. Germline values: CDR1 PRHDT, CDR2 FYEKMQ (reference sequence). The CDR3 sequence is 16 residues long. CDR3 protein: CASSNLTGTLQETQYF. The CDR3 nucleotides read TGTGCCAGCAGCAACCTAACCGGGACTCTCCAAGAGACCCAGTACTTC.

The V gene is TRBV11-3, the J gene TRBJ2-1; possibly TRBD2 for D (5 bases). CDR1 is SGHNT, CDR2 YENEEA, per germline. Trimming took 0 bases from V and 0 from J, leaving 6 bases between them. The CDR3 loop spans 15 amino acids. The CDR3 protein is CASSLDGSSYNEQFF. The CDR3 bases are TGTGCCAGCAGCTTAGATGGGAGCTCCTACAATGAGCAGTTCTTC.

This clone was detected a few times. The CDR3 nucleotides are TGTGCCAGCAGTGAACTAGCGGGGGGGCCAGATACGCAGTATTTT. Protein sequence: CASSELAGGPDTQYF. The genes are TRBV6-1 and TRBJ2-3; the match to TRBD2 covers 12 bases. This CDR3 is 15 amino acids long. J lost 4 bases, V lost 2 bases, and 1 base had no gene match. Germline V gene lookup returns CDR1 MNHNS and CDR2 SASEGT.

This chain uses TRBV7-2 with TRBJ1-4; TRBD1 matches 9 bases. Germline V gene lookup returns CDR1 SGHTA and CDR2 FQGNSA. The V segment lost 6 bases and the J segment 5 bases; nucleotides outside the gene matches: 4. This CDR3 is built from 14 residues. CDR3 protein: CASSPGTGNEKLFF. The CDR3 DNA is TGTGCCAGCAGTCCCGGGACAGGGAATGAAAAACTGTTTTTT.

The rearrangement links TRBV19 to TRBJ2-7; 9 bases fit TRBD1. The CDR3 is 14 residues long. CDR1 and CDR2 (germline): LNHDA, SQIVND (reference sequence). Germline trimming cut 6 bases from V and 2 bases from J; bases unmatched to any gene: 5. The CDR3 spells CASRPGQGPYEQYF. CDR3 DNA: TGTGCCAGTAGACCGGGACAGGGCCCCTACGAGCAGTACTTC.

The chain combines TRBV11-2 with TRBJ2-7, with no clear D. The CDR3 loop spans 16 amino acids. V was pared by 5 bases and J by 1 base, with 18 bases between. Germline loops: CDR1 SGHAT, CDR2 FQNNGV. The CDR3 loop reads CASSPVSRIGSYEQYF. The CDR3 region has the DNA TGTGCCAGCAGCCCTGTGTCCAGGATAGGTTCCTACGAGCAGTACTTC.

The rearrangement uses TRBV4-1 and TRBJ2-1, with 10 bases lining up with TRBD2. The germline V gene encodes CDR1 MGHRA and CDR2 YSYEKL. The V segment lost 0 bases and the J segment 8 bases; nucleotides outside the gene matches: 7. CDR3 length equals 16 residues. CDR3 nucleotides: TGCGCCAGCAGCCAAGAACGCAGCGGGGGGGTAGATGAGCAGTTCTTC. Amino acids: CASSQERSGGVDEQFF.